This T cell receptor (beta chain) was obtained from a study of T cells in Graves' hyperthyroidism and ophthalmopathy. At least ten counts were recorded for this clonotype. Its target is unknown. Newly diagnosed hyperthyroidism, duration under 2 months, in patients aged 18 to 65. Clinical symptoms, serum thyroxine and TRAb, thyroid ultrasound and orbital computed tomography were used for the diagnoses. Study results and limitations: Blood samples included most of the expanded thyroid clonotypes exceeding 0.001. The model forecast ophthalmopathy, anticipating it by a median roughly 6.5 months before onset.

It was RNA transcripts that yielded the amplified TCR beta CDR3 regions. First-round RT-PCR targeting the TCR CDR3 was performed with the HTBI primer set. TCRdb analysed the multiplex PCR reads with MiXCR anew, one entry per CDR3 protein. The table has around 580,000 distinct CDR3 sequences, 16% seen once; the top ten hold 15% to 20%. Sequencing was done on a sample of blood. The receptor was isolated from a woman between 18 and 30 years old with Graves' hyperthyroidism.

The DNA for the CDR3 is TGTGCCAGCAGTTTAAGGGCGCTGACCTACGAGCAGTACTTC. It is translated as CASSLRALTYEQYF. The genes are TRBV27 and TRBJ2-7; D not resolved. The V gene's germline CDR1 is MNHEY and CDR2 SMNVEV (reference sequence). The CDR3 sequence is 14 residues long. The V gene lost 2 bases and the J gene lost 2 bases, with 10 bases spanning the gap.